The 15 T cell receptor beta chains presented below share a single source sample, sequenced in a study of radiation and T cells in renal cell carcinoma (dated by TCRdb to about 2020). Receptor libraries were prepared by the immunoSEQ multiplex PCR assay. In TCRdb, the immuneACCESS table is reduced to in-frame sequences with V and J assigned. These tables do not hold every clone; where another copy was compared, an unresolved V gene accounts for under half, and the others remain unexplained. The sample table contains 150,000 or so clones; only one count was recorded for 88% of them. Together, the top ten hold 4.1% of the sample. The time point label here, explained by the study, means: baseline pretreatment blood. Read against the paper, the sample's treatment or condition label means: 15 Gy SBRT to primary tumor, nephrectomy 4 weeks later. Sequencing used blood, obtained from a patient whose treatment included radiotherapy and nephrectomy. The receptor set was obtained from a woman in her 70s with renal cell carcinoma.

CDR3 in amino acids: CATGSGQGGEKLFF. The DNA for the CDR3 is TGTGCCACCGGTTCAGGACAGGGGGGGGAAAAACTGTTTTTT. The chain couples TRBV28 to TRBJ1-4; TRBD1 agrees at 10 bases. Germline assignment: CDR1 MDHEN and CDR2 SYDVKM. The J segment lost 8 bases and the V segment lost 10 bases, leaving 10 bases of the junction unmatched. The CDR3 is made up of 14 amino acids.

The chain uses TRBV19 and TRBJ2-2, with D unresolved. The V gene lost 1 base and the J gene lost 4 bases, with 7 bases spanning the gap. Germline V gene data show CDR1 as LNHDA and CDR2 as SQIVND (reference sequence). CDR3 length equals 14 residues. Here the CDR3 reads CASSIVSVTGELFF. The CDR3 DNA is TGTGCCAGTAGTATAGTTAGTGTCACCGGGGAGCTGTTTTTT.

The V and J genes are TRBV18 and TRBJ1-4; TRBD1 might be the D (6 bases). V lost 5 bases, J lost 0 bases, and 7 bases lay in between. The germline V gene encodes CDR1 KGHSH and CDR2 LQKENI. The CDR3 length is 14 residues. DNA for the CDR3: TGTGCCAGCTCAAGGGACACAACTAATGAAAAACTGTTTTTT. Amino acid sequence: CASSRDTTNEKLFF.

V gene TRBV7-6 combines with J gene TRBJ2-2, with TRBD1 matching 7 bases. Trimming took 5 bases from V and 1 from J; bases not matched to a gene: 7. The CDR3 length is 16 residues. Germline V CDR1 and CDR2: SGHVS, FNYEAQ. This chain's CDR3 is CASSDFRTGNTGELFF. The CDR3 DNA follows: TGTGCCAGCAGCGATTTCAGGACAGGGAACACCGGGGAGCTGTTTTTT.

This clone was observed a single time. The chain combines TRBV19 with TRBJ2-1; the match to TRBD2 covers 12 bases. Germline assignment: CDR1 LNHDA and CDR2 SQIVND (reference sequence). The ends lost 5 bases at V and 3 bases at J; junction bases unmatched: 5. The CDR3 loop spans 16 amino acids. The CDR3 loop is CASSSRTSGVYNEQFF. CDR3 nucleotides: TGTGCCAGTAGTTCCCGGACTAGCGGGGTCTACAATGAGCAGTTCTTC.

The chain is built from TRBV6-6 and TRBJ2-7; D remains unclear. CDR3 length equals 13 residues. The V gene's germline CDR1 is MNHNY and CDR2 SVGAGI (reference sequence). Trimming pared 6 bases from V and 10 bases from J, leaving 19 bases between. The CDR3 region is CASSPTLNPKQYF. The CDR3 DNA follows: TGTGCCAGCAGCCCGACCCTGAACCCCAAACAGTACTTC.

The rearrangement joins TRBV5-1 to TRBJ2-1; TRBD2 might be the D (5 bases). Looked up from germline, CDR1 is SGHRS and CDR2 is YFSETQ. Between the trimmed V and J ends, which lost 2 bases and 0 bases, there was a span of 6 bases. The CDR3 loop spans 14 amino acids. The CDR3 here is CASSFTSSYNEQFF. The CDR3 region has the DNA TGCGCCAGCAGCTTTACTAGCTCCTACAATGAGCAGTTCTTC.

The genes are TRBV10-3 and TRBJ1-3; no clear D. This CDR3 contains 16 residues. The ends were cut back, 4 bases at V and 0 bases at J, with 13 bases in the middle. Looked up from germline, CDR1 is ENHRY and CDR2 is SYGVKD. CDR3 sequence (DNA): TGTGCCATCAGTGCGATTCTTGACACCTCTGGAAACACCATATATTTT. It is translated as CAISAILDTSGNTIYF.

CDR3 sequence reads: CASSQDSSGNTIYF. The CDR3, as DNA: TGCGCCAGCAGCCAAGATAGCTCTGGAAACACCATATATTTT. The chain has TRBV4-3 and TRBJ1-3; D is unclear. This CDR3 comprises 14 residues. Deletions cut 0 bases from V and 0 bases from J, with 3 bases between. The germline gives CDR1 LGHNA, CDR2 YSLEER.

V is TRBV13 and J is TRBJ2-7; no reliable D call. From germline, CDR1 is PRHDT and CDR2 FYEKMQ (reference sequence). This CDR3 is 12 amino acids long. V lost 6 bases and J 0 bases, leaving 6 bases between the germline ends. CDR3 sequence reads: CASRPSSYEQYF. CDR3 coding DNA: TGTGCCAGCAGACCAAGCTCCTACGAGCAGTACTTC.

The chain joins TRBV5-1 to TRBJ2-7; D is ambiguous. Germline assignment: CDR1 SGHRS and CDR2 YFSETQ. This CDR3 is 14 amino acids long. V was trimmed by 0 bases and J by 0 bases, leaving 7 bases between them. CDR3 sequence: CASSLDVGSYEQYF. CDR3 bases: TGCGCCAGCAGCTTGGACGTGGGCTCCTACGAGCAGTACTTC.

The J gene is TRBJ2-7, the V gene TRBV10-3; TRBD1 matches 10 bases. CDR3 length: 15 amino acids. The V gene end was trimmed by 6 bases and the J gene end by 1 base; junction bases not matched to a gene: 6. Germline V lookup: CDR1 ENHRY, CDR2 SYGVKD. CDR3: CAIRKGQGTSYEQYF. The CDR3 coding sequence is TGTGCCATCAGGAAGGGACAGGGGACATCCTACGAGCAGTACTTC.

The chain combines TRBV25-1 with TRBJ2-7; the match to TRBD1 covers 11 bases. The CDR3 has 15 residues. With 3 bases clipped from V and 6 bases from J, the junction kept 7 bases outside the gene matches. CDR1 and CDR2 from the germline V gene are MGHDK and SYGVNS. The CDR3 bases are TGTGCCAGCAGTGAGGGGGCCGGGACAGGGGGCGAGCAGTACTTC. It is translated as CASSEGAGTGGEQYF.

A few counts support this clone. This sequence joins TRBV6-6 and TRBJ1-4, with TRBD1 matching over 7 bases. Germline assignment: CDR1 MNHNY and CDR2 SVGAGI (reference sequence). CDR3 length: 13 residues. V lost 6 bases, J lost 7 bases, and 5 bases stayed unmatched. The CDR3: CASSLTGIEKLFF. The CDR3 region has the DNA TGTGCCAGCAGCCTGACAGGGATTGAAAAACTGTTTTTT.

The chain joins TRBV6-5 to TRBJ1-2; no definite D call. Trimming cost V 5 bases and J 1 base, with 8 bases left between them. This CDR3 spans 13 amino acids. Germline assignment: CDR1 MNHEY and CDR2 SVGAGI. CDR3 sequence: CASSMDGNYGYTF. The CDR3 coding sequence is TGTGCCAGCAGTATGGACGGTAACTATGGCTACACCTTC.